Below are 10 T cell receptor beta chains sequenced from a single sample in a study of PD-L1 blockade in urothelial cancer. Measured with immunoSEQ multiplex PCR; TCRdb has only the in-frame clones, and not every one. The top ten hold roughly 9% of the sample, which has around 70,000 clones, roughly 89% seen once. Documented time point: pretreatment peripheral blood. Material: PBMCs, obtained around atezolizumab (anti-PD-L1) treatment. All receptors derive from a woman in her 70s with urothelial cancer.

V usage is TRBV19 and J usage is TRBJ2-1, with D maybe TRBD1 (6 bases). V lost 6 bases and J lost 3, with 18 bases in between. This CDR3 region has 16 residues. From germline, CDR1 is LNHDA and CDR2 SQIVND (reference sequence). The CDR3 sequence: CASRRTVRGSYNEQFF. The CDR3 coding sequence is TGTGCCAGTAGGCGGACAGTTCGAGGAAGCTACAATGAGCAGTTCTTC.

The CDR3 DNA is TGTGCCAGTACCCCGGGACAGAAAAACATTCAGTACTTC. It yields the protein CASTPGQKNIQYF. This rearrangement joins TRBV19 to TRBJ2-4, with 7 bases lining up with TRBD1. Per the germline V gene, CDR1 is LNHDA and CDR2 is SQIVND (reference sequence). This CDR3 region has 13 residues. V dropped 7 bases and J dropped 4; count of bases not matched to a gene: 4.

The V and J genes are TRBV5-1 and TRBJ1-4, with D possibly TRBD1 on 6 matching bases. Looked up from germline, CDR1 is SGHRS and CDR2 is YFSETQ. V lost 3 bases and J 7 bases, leaving 13 bases between the germline ends. CDR3 length: 14 amino acids. CDR3 in DNA: TGCGCCAGCAGCTATGGACAGTCGGGTGAAAAACTGTTTTTT. Its translation: CASSYGQSGEKLFF.

This rearrangement joins TRBV7-2 to TRBJ1-3; perhaps TRBD1 as D (5 bases). V was trimmed by 1 base and J by 0 bases, leaving 10 bases between them. Germline CDR1 is SGHTA and CDR2 is FQGNSA. This CDR3 has 16 amino acids. The DNA of the CDR3 is TGTGCCAGCAGCTTAGGACAGCCAGCCTCTGGAAACACCATATATTTT. It translates to CASSLGQPASGNTIYF. Together with reference TRBV7-2 and TRBJ1-3, the CDR3 gives the full variable domain: GAGVSQSPSNKVTEKGKDVELRCDPISGHTALYWYRQSLGQGLEFLIYFQGNSAPDKSGLPSDRFSAERTGGSVSTLTIQRTQQEDSAVYLCASSLGQPASGNTIYFGEGSWLTVV.

The rearrangement joins TRBV5-6 to TRBJ1-1; D is unclear. This CDR3 has 11 amino acids. The V and J ends lost 0 bases and 11 bases respectively, with 8 bases between them. CDR1 and CDR2 from the germline V gene are SGHDT and YYEEEE. The CDR3: CASSLGLEAFF. The CDR3 coding sequence is TGTGCCAGCAGCTTGGGACTAGAGGCTTTCTTT.

This clone was seen just once. The rearrangement uses TRBV28 and TRBJ2-6; 7 nucleotides align to TRBD2. The V gene's germline CDR1 is MDHEN and CDR2 SYDVKM. The J segment lost 2 bases and the V segment lost 2 bases, leaving 12 bases of the junction unmatched. The CDR3 has 19 residues. CDR3 region: CASSLIGSGRVPGANVLTF. The CDR3 DNA sequence: TGTGCCAGCAGTTTAATTGGTTCAGGGAGGGTCCCTGGGGCCAACGTCCTGACTTTC.

The chain combines TRBV30 with TRBJ1-2; D is ambiguous. Germline values: CDR1 GTSNPN, CDR2 SVGIG (reference sequence). The CDR3 runs to 13 residues. V was pared by 0 bases and J by 4 bases, with 9 bases between. The CDR3 sequence: CAWSVSGSYGYTF. CDR3 DNA: TGTGCCTGGAGTGTCTCGGGGTCCTATGGCTACACCTTC.

The chain uses TRBV19 and TRBJ2-1; 9 bases are shared with TRBD2. The V gene's germline CDR1 is LNHDA and CDR2 SQIVND (reference sequence). The CDR3 has 14 residues. V lost 5 bases to trimming and J lost 8 bases; unmatched junction nucleotides: 7. In DNA form, the CDR3 reads TGTGCCAGTAGTCGGTCCCTAGCGGGATATGAGCAGTTCTTC. This gives the protein CASSRSLAGYEQFF.

The chain is built from TRBV25-1 and TRBJ2-5, with D perhaps TRBD1 (5 bases). The germline gives CDR1 MGHDK, CDR2 SYGVNS. Trimming removed 4 bases from V and 4 bases from J, with 16 bases in between. This CDR3 region has 15 residues. CDR3 nucleotide sequence: TGTGCCAGCAGTGGGTACGCAGGGCCCGGAGAGACCCAGTACTTC. It yields the protein CASSGYAGPGETQYF.

This clone was counted only a few times. CDR3 loop: CASSLPLGQGNEQYF. In DNA form, the CDR3 reads TGTGCCAGCAGCTTGCCCCTGGGACAGGGAAACGAGCAGTACTTC. The chain recombines TRBV7-2 with TRBJ2-7; 9 bases are a match to TRBD1. Germline values: CDR1 SGHTA, CDR2 FQGNSA. There are 15 residues in the CDR3. After removal of 3 bases from V and 5 bases from J, the junction contained 8 bases not matched to a gene.